The entry that follows covers one TCR beta chain sequence. Its matching antigen is unknown. TCRdb keeps only in-frame clones here, not all; method: immunoSEQ multiplex PCR. The sample includes some 2,600 clones, around a quarter of them seen just once. The junction had 5 bases not matched to a gene; V was cut back by 3 bases and J by 2 bases. The germline gives CDR1 SGHRS, CDR2 YFSETQ. CDR3 length: 16 residues. This entry comes from a study of T cells in localized non-small cell lung cancer. Regarding the study as a whole: Longer overall survival was seen with higher T cell density measured in blood. The study detected a median approximately 57 of the top 100 tumor clones in adjacent lung. Among the tissues sampled, uninvolved adjacent lung had the highest T cell clonality, above tumor.

The source of this sequence is a man between 18 and 49 years old with stage I lung adenocarcinoma. This rearrangement joins TRBV5-1 to TRBJ1-3, with TRBD1 matching 10 bases. Sequenced material: lung tumor tissue, taken before any cancer treatment. The CDR3 DNA sequence: TGCGCCAGCAGCTCCCGACAGGGGGCGCCTGGAAACACCATATATTTT. Translating gives CASSSRQGAPGNTIYF.